The entry below describes one T cell receptor (beta chain). Libraries were prepared by immunoSEQ multiplex PCR; TCRdb keeps only in-frame clonotypes and omits some of them. The table records fewer than 35,000 clones, over 85% of them present only once. This record belongs to a study of blood T cell repertoires in COVID-19. Background on the study: COVID-19 samples collected from the United States, Italy and Spain covered acute and convalescent phases. T cells, B-cell-depleted T cells, or PBMCs supplied cDNA or gDNA.

Source material: peripheral blood. The sequence was collected from a man aged 65 to 79 with active or convalescent COVID-19.

CDR3 loop: CASSQRGQGAGSHEQFF. CDR3 in DNA: TGCGCCAGCAGCCAAAGAGGACAGGGGGCTGGCTCACACGAGCAGTTCTTC. V usage is TRBV4-1 and J usage is TRBJ2-1; 11 bases are shared with TRBD1. This CDR3 contains 17 residues. The V gene end was trimmed by 2 bases and the J gene end by 10 bases; junction bases not matched to a gene: 13. The germline CDR1 and CDR2 sequences are MGHRA and YSYEKL.